A few counts support the clone carrying this TCR beta chain. Its cognate antigen is unknown. Certain patients, namely those with other autoimmune diseases, uncontrolled infections, pregnancy or lactation, were excluded. As diagnostic evidence, clinical symptoms, serum thyroxine, TRAb, thyroid ultrasound and orbital computed tomography were relied upon. Germline CDR1 and CDR2: SGHAT and FQNNGV. This CDR3 comprises 13 residues. Trimming shortened V by 3 bases and J by 0 bases, and 4 bases separated the two germline ends. The data are from a study of Graves' ophthalmopathy and Graves' hyperthyroidism. Study-wide context: At initial diagnosis, peripheral blood was obtained, and this preceded any treatment. Study-wide points: Cross-validated, the 13-signature model showed 87.88%/81.08% sensitivity/specificity, and 80%/75% in the test set.

Transcripts of RNA were the source for amplifying TCR beta CDR3 regions. First-round RT-PCR relied on HTBI primers, and a second-round multiplex PCR came next. TCRdb re-called the multiplex PCR reads with MiXCR, one entry per CDR3 protein. The profile shows almost 750,000 distinct CDR3 sequences, 40% of them singletons. The sequence came from an adult man with Graves' ophthalmopathy. This chain links TRBV11-2 with TRBJ2-3; D not certain. The source material was peripheral blood. This chain's CDR3 is CASSFPSTDTQYF. CDR3 DNA: TGTGCCAGCAGCTTCCCCAGCACAGATACGCAGTATTTT.